The rows below give T cell receptor beta chains drawn from one sample of a study of T cell changes during pregnancy in multiple sclerosis. The protocol was immunoSEQ multiplex PCR, while the TCRdb copy is restricted to in-frame clones and leaves out a portion. Of around 36,000 clones in the sample, 80% to 95% were seen once. The sample in question was CD4+ T cells from peripheral blood mononuclear cells, obtained in the third trimester of pregnancy. The receptor source for this set is a female donor with multiple sclerosis, enrolled in a pregnancy study. The CDR3 runs from the conserved cysteine through the conserved F or W. Each record gives: V gene, clone size, J gene, D gene, CDR3 protein, CDR3 DNA. A D gene is named only where the DNA matches it firmly. Rows give clone size only sometimes, using once, few, many, or a class for an expanded clone.

v_gene: TRBV5-6; abundance: .; j_gene: TRBJ2-5; d_gene: TRBD1; CDR3aa: CASSGRQGREGTQYF; CDR3nt: TGTGCCAGCAGCGGAAGACAGGGGCGAGAGGGTACCCAGTACTTC
v_gene: TRBV7-2; abundance: .; j_gene: TRBJ2-1; d_gene: .; CDR3aa: CASSLLPGHRSYNEQFF; CDR3nt: TGTGCCAGCAGCCTACTCCCGGGACATCGGTCCTACAATGAGCAGTTCTTC
v_gene: TRBV9; abundance: .; j_gene: TRBJ2-1; d_gene: TRBD2; CDR3aa: CASSVPSGRASYNEQFF; CDR3nt: TGTGCCAGCAGCGTGCCAAGCGGGAGGGCCAGTTACAATGAGCAGTTCTTC
v_gene: TRBV7-9; abundance: .; j_gene: TRBJ1-2; d_gene: TRBD1; CDR3aa: CASSLQGDIGYTF; CDR3nt: TGTGCCAGCAGCTTACAGGGGGATATTGGCTACACCTTC
v_gene: TRBV28; abundance: .; j_gene: TRBJ1-1; d_gene: .; CDR3aa: CAVQGNTEAFF; CDR3nt: TGTGCCGTCCAGGGGAACACTGAAGCTTTCTTT
v_gene: TRBV9; abundance: .; j_gene: TRBJ1-1; d_gene: TRBD1; CDR3aa: CASSVGGQGQRTEAFF; CDR3nt: TGTGCCAGCAGCGTAGGAGGACAGGGGCAACGCACTGAAGCTTTCTTT
v_gene: TRBV29-1; abundance: .; j_gene: TRBJ1-1; d_gene: .; CDR3aa: CSVALFVSEAFF; CDR3nt: TGCAGCGTTGCGTTGTTTGTATCTGAAGCTTTCTTT
v_gene: TRBV27; abundance: .; j_gene: TRBJ2-1; d_gene: TRBD2; CDR3aa: CASRRSGTSGGRYNEQFF; CDR3nt: TGTGCCAGCAGACGATCCGGGACTAGCGGAGGCCGCTACAATGAGCAGTTCTTC
v_gene: TRBV19; abundance: once; j_gene: TRBJ2-4; d_gene: .; CDR3aa: CASRDPGLKNIQYF; CDR3nt: TGTGCCAGTAGAGATCCGGGACTGAAAAACATTCAGTACTTC
v_gene: TRBV6-1; abundance: .; j_gene: TRBJ2-7; d_gene: .; CDR3aa: CASSVDTGTSYEQYF; CDR3nt: TGTGCCAGCAGTGTAGACACAGGCACGTCCTACGAGCAGTACTTC
v_gene: TRBV19; abundance: .; j_gene: TRBJ2-3; d_gene: TRBD2; CDR3aa: CASSDGGSVDTQYF; CDR3nt: TGTGCCAGTAGTGATGGCGGGAGCGTAGATACGCAGTATTTT
v_gene: TRBV5-1; abundance: .; j_gene: TRBJ1-1; d_gene: TRBD1; CDR3aa: CASSPGRDRVNIEAFF; CDR3nt: TGCGCCAGCAGCCCCGGCCGGGACAGGGTAAATATTGAAGCTTTCTTT
v_gene: TRBV5-1; abundance: .; j_gene: TRBJ2-3; d_gene: TRBD2; CDR3aa: CASSLANYTSGDTDTQYF; CDR3nt: TGCGCCAGCAGCTTGGCCAATTACACTAGCGGAGACACAGATACGCAGTATTTT
v_gene: TRBV7-9; abundance: .; j_gene: TRBJ2-7; d_gene: .; CDR3aa: CASSTYYEQYF; CDR3nt: TGTGCCAGCAGCACATACTACGAGCAGTACTTC
v_gene: TRBV11-2; abundance: .; j_gene: TRBJ2-1; d_gene: .; CDR3aa: CASSLRRSNRVEIHNEQFF; CDR3nt: TGTGCCAGCAGCTTACGCCGATCTAACAGAGTCGAAATCCACAATGAGCAGTTCTTC
v_gene: TRBV19; abundance: .; j_gene: TRBJ2-7; d_gene: .; CDR3aa: CASSISGQSYEQYF; CDR3nt: TGTGCCAGTAGTATATCAGGACAGTCCTACGAGCAGTACTTC
v_gene: TRBV7-2; abundance: .; j_gene: TRBJ2-5; d_gene: .; CDR3aa: CASSLEVRVGETQYF; CDR3nt: TGTGCCAGCAGCTTAGAGGTCAGGGTGGGAGAGACCCAGTACTTC
v_gene: TRBV7-9; abundance: once; j_gene: TRBJ2-1; d_gene: .; CDR3aa: CASSPPLGGPNNEQFF; CDR3nt: TGTGCCAGCAGCCCCCCCCTGGGGGGTCCAAACAATGAGCAGTTCTTC
v_gene: TRBV7-2; abundance: .; j_gene: TRBJ1-1; d_gene: .; CDR3aa: CASSSRQTLTEAFF; CDR3nt: TGTGCCAGCAGCTCGAGACAGACTCTCACTGAAGCTTTCTTT
v_gene: TRBV5-1; abundance: .; j_gene: TRBJ2-4; d_gene: TRBD2; CDR3aa: CASSVAGGLLAKNIQYF; CDR3nt: TGCGCCAGCAGCGTAGCGGGAGGGCTATTAGCCAAAAACATTCAGTACTTC
v_gene: TRBV4-3; abundance: .; j_gene: TRBJ2-3; d_gene: TRBD2; CDR3aa: CASSREAGGTGTDTQYF; CDR3nt: TGCGCCAGCAGCCGAGAAGCGGGAGGGACTGGCACAGATACGCAGTATTTT
v_gene: TRBV6-6; abundance: .; j_gene: TRBJ1-2; d_gene: TRBD1; CDR3aa: CASSYGQGVGYTF; CDR3nt: TGTGCCAGCAGTTACGGACAGGGGGTCGGCTACACCTTC
v_gene: TRBV30; abundance: .; j_gene: TRBJ1-4; d_gene: .; CDR3aa: CAWSVRRFEKLFF; CDR3nt: TGTGCCTGGAGTGTTAGGCGGTTCGAAAAACTGTTTTTT
v_gene: TRBV20-1; abundance: .; j_gene: TRBJ2-7; d_gene: .; CDR3aa: CSAIAVYEQYF; CDR3nt: TGCAGTGCTATAGCGGTCTACGAGCAGTACTTC
v_gene: TRBV18; abundance: .; j_gene: TRBJ2-2; d_gene: TRBD2; CDR3aa: CASSPESVAGTRNTGELFF; CDR3nt: TGTGCCAGCTCACCAGAGTCGGTAGCGGGGACGCGGAACACCGGGGAGCTGTTTTTT
v_gene: TRBV4-1; abundance: .; j_gene: TRBJ2-1; d_gene: TRBD2; CDR3aa: CASSRTSGGSYNEQFF; CDR3nt: TGCGCCAGCAGCCGAACTAGCGGGGGCTCCTACAATGAGCAGTTCTTC
v_gene: TRBV7-8; abundance: .; j_gene: TRBJ2-1; d_gene: TRBD2; CDR3aa: CASSLVSGSRSYNEQFF; CDR3nt: TGTGCCAGCAGCTTAGTTAGCGGGAGCCGCTCCTACAATGAGCAGTTCTTC
v_gene: TRBV5-1; abundance: once; j_gene: TRBJ2-3; d_gene: TRBD2; CDR3aa: CASSPGRGPAGGRTDTQYF; CDR3nt: TGCGCCAGCAGCCCCGGCCGCGGGCCAGCGGGAGGCCGCACAGATACGCAGTATTTT
v_gene: TRBV7-8; abundance: .; j_gene: TRBJ1-1; d_gene: TRBD1; CDR3aa: CASSFFQGADEAFF; CDR3nt: TGTGCCAGCAGCTTTTTCCAGGGGGCGGATGAAGCTTTCTTT
v_gene: TRBV5-1; abundance: .; j_gene: TRBJ2-1; d_gene: TRBD2; CDR3aa: CASSLGRLAGTDYNEQFF; CDR3nt: TGCGCCAGCAGCTTGGGCCGACTAGCGGGGACGGATTACAATGAGCAGTTCTTC
v_gene: TRBV27; abundance: .; j_gene: TRBJ1-1; d_gene: TRBD1; CDR3aa: CASKQTGVLTEAFF; CDR3nt: TGTGCCAGCAAACAGACAGGGGTTTTGACTGAAGCTTTCTTT
v_gene: TRBV28; abundance: .; j_gene: TRBJ1-5; d_gene: .; CDR3aa: CASSLGLPTAAQHF; CDR3nt: TGTGCCAGCAGTTTGGGCCTCCCGACGGCAGCCCAGCATTTT
v_gene: TRBV27; abundance: .; j_gene: TRBJ1-4; d_gene: .; CDR3aa: CASSSNPKGKKEKLFF; CDR3nt: TGTGCCAGCAGTTCCAACCCTAAGGGGAAGAAAGAAAAACTGTTTTTT
v_gene: TRBV7-8; abundance: .; j_gene: TRBJ2-2; d_gene: TRBD2; CDR3aa: CASSGGTSGTGELFF; CDR3nt: TGTGCCAGCAGCGGGGGGACTAGCGGGACCGGGGAGCTGTTTTTT
v_gene: TRBV7-6; abundance: .; j_gene: TRBJ2-7; d_gene: .; CDR3aa: CASSLTAGSGSYEQYF; CDR3nt: TGTGCCAGCAGCCTGACGGCGGGTAGCGGCAGCTACGAGCAGTACTTC
v_gene: TRBV6-6; abundance: .; j_gene: TRBJ2-7; d_gene: TRBD1; CDR3aa: CASSPDRGRYEQYF; CDR3nt: TGTGCCAGCAGCCCCGACAGGGGTAGGTACGAGCAGTACTTC
v_gene: TRBV28; abundance: once; j_gene: TRBJ2-7; d_gene: TRBD1; CDR3aa: CAILKDRGHEQYF; CDR3nt: TGTGCCATATTAAAAGACAGGGGCCACGAGCAGTACTTC
v_gene: TRBV5-4; abundance: .; j_gene: TRBJ2-7; d_gene: .; CDR3aa: CASTLKDSPYEQYF; CDR3nt: TGTGCCAGCACCCTAAAGGACAGTCCCTACGAGCAGTACTTC
v_gene: TRBV5-1; abundance: .; j_gene: TRBJ1-2; d_gene: TRBD1; CDR3aa: CASTPKGDSPFYGYTF; CDR3nt: TGCGCCAGCACCCCGAAGGGGGACAGCCCATTCTATGGCTACACCTTC
v_gene: TRBV2; abundance: .; j_gene: TRBJ2-2; d_gene: .; CDR3aa: CASCGTVQNTGELFF; CDR3nt: TGTGCCAGCTGCGGGACAGTCCAGAACACCGGGGAGCTGTTTTTT
v_gene: TRBV5-1; abundance: .; j_gene: TRBJ1-4; d_gene: .; CDR3aa: CASSPGQGGGKLFF; CDR3nt: TGCGCCAGCAGCCCGGGACAAGGGGGGGGGAAACTGTTTTTT
v_gene: TRBV6-1; abundance: .; j_gene: TRBJ2-7; d_gene: TRBD2; CDR3aa: CASGEGSSYEQYF; CDR3nt: TGTGCCAGCGGGGAGGGGAGCTCCTACGAGCAGTACTTC
v_gene: TRBV27; abundance: once; j_gene: TRBJ2-4; d_gene: .; CDR3aa: CASSLSSEGRIQYF; CDR3nt: TGTGCCAGCAGTTTAAGTAGCGAGGGTCGCATTCAGTACTTC
v_gene: TRBV28; abundance: .; j_gene: TRBJ2-7; d_gene: .; CDR3aa: CASRGPGGFSYEQYF; CDR3nt: TGTGCCAGCAGGGGCCCCGGGGGATTCTCCTACGAGCAGTACTTC
v_gene: TRBV5-1; abundance: once; j_gene: TRBJ2-1; d_gene: TRBD2; CDR3aa: CASGLAGAYNEQFF; CDR3nt: TGCGCCAGCGGACTAGCAGGCGCCTACAATGAGCAGTTCTTC
v_gene: TRBV5-4; abundance: .; j_gene: TRBJ2-7; d_gene: TRBD1; CDR3aa: CASSLGDRSYEQYF; CDR3nt: TGTGCCAGCAGCTTGGGGGACAGATCCTACGAGCAGTACTTC
v_gene: TRBV19; abundance: .; j_gene: TRBJ2-1; d_gene: TRBD2; CDR3aa: CASGRSYNEQFF; CDR3nt: TGTGCCAGCGGGAGGTCCTACAATGAGCAGTTCTTC
v_gene: TRBV11-2; abundance: .; j_gene: TRBJ2-5; d_gene: .; CDR3aa: CASSLGGSTYQETQYF; CDR3nt: TGTGCCAGCAGCTTAGGTGGCAGTACATACCAAGAGACCCAGTACTTC
v_gene: TRBV20-1; abundance: .; j_gene: TRBJ2-5; d_gene: .; CDR3aa: CSASQETQYF; CDR3nt: TGCAGTGCTTCGCAAGAGACCCAGTACTTC
v_gene: TRBV7-6; abundance: .; j_gene: TRBJ1-2; d_gene: TRBD1; CDR3aa: CASSLGQGPYGYTF; CDR3nt: TGTGCCAGCAGCCTCGGACAGGGGCCCTATGGCTACACCTTC
v_gene: TRBV29-1; abundance: .; j_gene: TRBJ1-2; d_gene: .; CDR3aa: CSVVRGGYGYTF; CDR3nt: TGCAGCGTTGTCAGGGGCGGCTATGGCTACACCTTC
v_gene: TRBV19; abundance: .; j_gene: TRBJ1-3; d_gene: .; CDR3aa: CASSIDHRYGNTIYF; CDR3nt: TGTGCCAGTAGTATAGATCATAGATACGGAAACACCATATATTTT
v_gene: TRBV2; abundance: .; j_gene: TRBJ2-7; d_gene: TRBD1; CDR3aa: CASRGTAREQYF; CDR3nt: TGTGCCAGCAGGGGGACAGCGAGGGAGCAGTACTTC
v_gene: TRBV6-1; abundance: .; j_gene: TRBJ1-2; d_gene: .; CDR3aa: CASSEATGPNYGYTF; CDR3nt: TGTGCCAGCAGTGAAGCCACAGGACCTAACTATGGCTACACCTTC